Listed here are 31 T cell receptor beta chains from one sample, sequenced in a study of blood T cell repertoires in COVID-19. Method: immunoSEQ multiplex PCR; TCRdb's copy keeps in-frame clones and lacks some. The data show over 300,000 clones, about 90% seen once. The source material was peripheral blood. Receptors originate from a man in his late teens or twenties with active or convalescent COVID-19.

The chain joins TRBV15 to TRBJ2-7; possible D gene TRBD2, 6 bases. V gave up 1 base and J gave up 7 bases, with 17 bases separating them. This CDR3 comprises 15 residues. Germline V gives CDR1 LNHNV, CDR2 YYDKDF (reference sequence). This CDR3 is CATSRVGAGWGEQYF. The CDR3 region has the DNA TGTGCCACCAGCAGAGTAGGGGCGGGATGGGGGGAGCAGTACTTC.

The chain links TRBV29-1 to TRBJ2-3, with TRBD2 matching over 13 bases. Trimming cost V 0 bases and J 2 bases; bases outside gene matches: 11. Germline CDR1 and CDR2: SQVTM and ANQGSEA. This CDR3 is 19 amino acids long. Written as DNA, the CDR3 is TGCAGCGTTGAAGAGGGACTAGCGGGGAATCTAATAAACACAGATACGCAGTATTTT. As protein: CSVEEGLAGNLINTDTQYF.

This chain connects TRBV13 to TRBJ2-2; D might be TRBD1 (5 bases). There are 15 residues in the CDR3. Trimming removed 8 bases from V and 4 bases from J, with 17 bases in between. Germline CDR1 reads PRHDT; CDR2 reads FYEKMQ (reference sequence). The CDR3 nucleotides are TGTGCCAGCTGTAGATGGGGCGCGAGCACCGGGGAGCTGTTTTTT. Residues: CASCRWGASTGELFF.

This chain uses TRBV2 with TRBJ2-2; TRBD1 matches at 10 bases. CDR1 and CDR2 (germline): SNHLY, FYNNEI. J was trimmed by 4 bases and V by 7 bases; bases with no gene match: 6. CDR3 length: 15 residues. CDR3 residues: CASIGTGASTGELFF. CDR3 nucleotides: TGTGCCAGCATCGGGACAGGGGCTTCCACCGGGGAGCTGTTTTTT.

V and J are TRBV5-1 and TRBJ2-2, with D uncertain. Germline assignment: CDR1 SGHRS and CDR2 YFSETQ. This CDR3 has 14 residues. With 2 bases removed from V and 7 bases from J, the gap between germline ends came to 12 bases. Here the CDR3 DNA reads TGCGCCAGCAGCTTTTCGTCGGTGAGCGGGGAGCTGTTTTTT. This gives the protein CASSFSSVSGELFF.

The chain employs TRBV19 and TRBJ2-4, with D tentatively TRBD2 (7 bases). Germline lookup yields CDR1 LNHDA and CDR2 SQIVND (reference sequence). V shed 10 bases and J shed 1 base, with 20 bases lying between them. CDR3 length: 16 residues. The DNA of the CDR3 is TGTGCCACCAAAGGGGGGGGCGGTGAGGCCAAAAACATTCAGTACTTC. This gives the protein CATKGGGGEAKNIQYF. Drawing the rest from reference TRBV19 and TRBJ2-4, the complete variable domain is DGGITQSPKYLFRKEGQNVTLSCEQNLNHDAMYWYRQDPGQGLRLIYYSQIVNDFQKGDIAEGYSVSREKKESFPLTVTSAQKNPTAFYLCATKGGGGEAKNIQYFGAGTRLSVL.

This sequence joins TRBV5-8 and TRBJ2-1; 11 bases fit TRBD2. Germline V CDR1 and CDR2: SGHTS, YDEGEE. The CDR3 has 17 amino acids. The junction had 9 bases not matched to a gene; V was cut back by 0 bases and J by 7 bases. CDR3 DNA: TGTGCCAGCAGCTTGGCCCAGACTAGCGGGATCGGGAATGAGCAGTTCTTC. It encodes CASSLAQTSGIGNEQFF.

This chain links TRBV29-1 with TRBJ2-1, with 11 bases matching TRBD2. Germline CDR1 reads SQVTM; CDR2 reads ANQGSEA. V lost 4 bases to trimming and J lost 6 bases; unmatched junction nucleotides: 5. The CDR3 has 14 residues. The CDR3 sequence: CSVARLAGSNEQFF. CDR3 nucleotides: TGCAGCGTTGCTCGACTAGCGGGAAGCAATGAGCAGTTCTTC.

The chain couples TRBV5-1 to TRBJ1-1, with 8 bases lining up with TRBD1. Germline V CDR1 and CDR2: SGHRS, YFSETQ. V lost 4 bases to trimming and J lost 0 bases; unmatched junction nucleotides: 5. There are 15 residues in the CDR3. The CDR3 loop is CASSRGQAMNTEAFF. Written as DNA, the CDR3 is TGCGCCAGCAGCCGGGGACAGGCCATGAACACTGAAGCTTTCTTT. Complete variable domain (other parts from reference TRBV5-1 and TRBJ1-1): KAGVTQTPRYLIKTRGQQVTLSCSPISGHRSVSWYQQTPGQGLQFLFEYFSETQRNKGNFPGRFSGRQFSNSRSEMNVSTLELGDSALYLCASSRGQAMNTEAFFGQGTRLTVV.

The rearrangement links TRBV28 to TRBJ1-6; D is unresolved. In germline, CDR1 is MDHEN, CDR2 SYDVKM. This CDR3 is built from 13 residues. Between the trimmed V and J ends, which lost 6 bases and 4 bases, there was a span of 7 bases. As DNA, the CDR3 is TGTGCCAGCAGAACAGAGTATAATTCACCCCTCCACTTT. Translation: CASRTEYNSPLHF.

This sequence joins TRBV11-3 and TRBJ2-2; possible D gene TRBD2, 6 bases. V was pared by 2 bases and J by 7 bases, with 17 bases between. CDR3 length: 16 amino acids. The germline CDR1 and CDR2 sequences are SGHNT and YENEEA. The CDR3, as DNA: TGTGCCAGCAGCTTACTCCCGGGAGATCGGTACGGGGAGCTGTTTTTT. This translates into CASSLLPGDRYGELFF.

The rearrangement joins TRBV11-2 to TRBJ1-2; D unclear. The CDR3 extends over 15 amino acids. Germline-derived CDR1 and CDR2 are SGHAT and FQNNGV. Trimming removed 5 bases from V and 4 bases from J, with 17 bases in between. CDR3 sequence reads: CASSPSHFRVYGYTF. DNA for the CDR3: TGTGCCAGCAGCCCATCTCATTTTCGGGTCTATGGCTACACCTTC.

This chain joins TRBV6-2 or TRBV6-3 and TRBJ2-7; 9 bases match TRBD1. This CDR3 is built from 16 residues. Germline V gene data show CDR1 as MNHEY and CDR2 as SVGEGT. V lost 5 bases to trimming and J lost 2 bases; unmatched junction nucleotides: 10. The CDR3 DNA sequence: TGTGCCAGCAGTAAGCCGCGGACAGGGGTGACCTACGAGCAGTACTTC. It is translated as CASSKPRTGVTYEQYF.

This clone has more than one count but fewer than ten. For the CDR3, the DNA is TGTGCCAAAAAAGTTGAGACTAATCAAGAGACCCAGTACTTC. Its protein product is CAKKVETNQETQYF. V gene TRBV6-4 combines with J gene TRBJ2-5; TRBD2 is a possible D gene (5 bases). The germline CDR1 and CDR2 sequences are MRHNA and SNTAGT. This CDR3 region has 14 residues. V dropped 10 bases and J dropped 2 bases, with 17 bases sitting between them.

J is TRBJ2-1 and V is TRBV3-1 (or the pseudogene TRBV3-2); 8 bases agree with TRBD1. With V trimmed by 2 bases and J by 3 bases, 6 bases remained unmatched. The germline V gene has CDR1 LGHDT and CDR2 YNNKEL (reference sequence). The CDR3 sequence is 16 residues long. For the CDR3, the DNA is TGTGCCAGCAGCCAAAACCCAGGGGGCCGCTACAATGAGCAGTTCTTC. Residues: CASSQNPGGRYNEQFF.

This chain uses TRBV10-3 with TRBJ2-7; 7 nucleotides match TRBD1. CDR1 and CDR2 from the germline V gene are ENHRY and SYGVKD. The CDR3 is 13 amino acids. After removal of 3 bases from V and 3 bases from J, the junction contained 2 bases not matched to a gene. The CDR3 loop reads CAISEGTDYEQYF. CDR3 bases: TGTGCCATCAGTGAAGGGACAGACTACGAGCAGTACTTC.

The chain has TRBV19 and TRBJ2-3; the match to TRBD2 covers 9 bases. After removal of 7 bases from V and 6 bases from J, the junction contained 8 bases not matched to a gene. This CDR3 has 14 residues. CDR1 LNHDA and CDR2 SQIVND come from the germline V gene (reference sequence). The CDR3 DNA is TGTGCCAGTAAAGAGCGGGGGGCTTGGGATACGCAGTATTTT. It yields the protein CASKERGAWDTQYF.

This rearrangement joins TRBV3-1 (or the pseudogene TRBV3-2) to TRBJ2-7, with TRBD1 matching 7 bases. V lost 5 bases and J lost 2; bases outside the gene matches: 9. The CDR3 has 15 amino acids. Germline CDR1 and CDR2: LGHDT and YNNKEL (reference sequence). The CDR3 bases are TGTGCCAGCAGCGGGGACAGCACATTGACCTACGAGCAGTACTTC. It is translated as CASSGDSTLTYEQYF.

The DNA of the CDR3 is TGTGCCAGCAGCCAGGCGGTCATTTCGAGCTCTGGAAACACCATATATTTT. Encoded protein: CASSQAVISSSGNTIYF. This sequence joins TRBV3-1 (or the pseudogene TRBV3-2) and TRBJ1-3; the D is unclear. The CDR3 extends over 17 amino acids. V was pared by 3 bases and J by 0 bases, with 15 bases between. In germline, CDR1 is LGHDT, CDR2 YNNKEL (reference sequence).

This clone was picked up one time. The CDR3 region is CASSFQENTEAFF. The CDR3 DNA is TGTGCCAGCAGCTTCCAGGAGAACACTGAAGCTTTCTTT. This chain links TRBV7-7 with TRBJ1-1; D remains ambiguous. Trimming removed 3 bases at V and 1 base at J, with 6 bases between. CDR3 length: 13 residues. Germline-derived CDR1 and CDR2 are SSHAT and FNYEAQ (reference sequence). Full variable domain (outside the CDR3, taken from reference TRBV7-7 and TRBJ1-1): GAGVSQSPRYKVTKRGQDVTLRCDPISSHATLYWYQQALGQGPEFLTYFNYEAQPDKSGLPSDRFSAERPEGSISTLTIQRTEQRDSAMYRCASSFQENTEAFFGQGTRLTVV.

The chain carries TRBV18 and TRBJ2-7; weak D call: TRBD1 (5 bases). The CDR3 has 12 amino acids. Trimming cost V 5 bases and J 3 bases, with 8 bases left between them. Per germline, CDR1 KGHSH and CDR2 LQKENI. CDR3 sequence (DNA): TGTGCCAGCTCAACAGACAGCTACGAGCAGTACTTC. Encoded protein: CASSTDSYEQYF.

The chain employs TRBV28 and TRBJ1-5; no clear D. V lost 6 bases and J 4 bases, leaving 4 bases between the germline ends. The CDR3 totals 11 residues. Germline CDR1 reads MDHEN; CDR2 reads SYDVKM. CDR3 residues: CASSNNQPQHF. The CDR3 DNA sequence: TGTGCCAGCAGCAATAATCAGCCCCAGCATTTT.

The CDR3 DNA sequence: TGTGCCAGCAGCTGGACAGTAGGCCAGCCCCAGCATTTT. Translated, it gives CASSWTVGQPQHF. The rearrangement links TRBV28 to TRBJ1-5; possible D gene TRBD1, 6 bases. CDR1 is MDHEN, CDR2 SYDVKM, per germline. Trimming shortened V by 6 bases and J by 7 bases, and 13 bases separated the two germline ends. The CDR3 sequence is 13 residues long. Together with reference TRBV28 and TRBJ1-5, the CDR3 gives the full variable domain: DVKVTQSSRYLVKRTGEKVFLECVQDMDHENMFWYRQDPGLGLRLIYFSYDVKMKEKGDIPEGYSVSREKKERFSLILESASTNQTSMYLCASSWTVGQPQHFGDGTRLSIL.

V and J are TRBV9 and TRBJ2-5; 8 positions match TRBD2. V gave up 3 bases and J gave up 5 bases; unmatched junction bases: 9. The CDR3 spans 15 residues. The germline CDR1 and CDR2 sequences are SGDLS and YYNGEE. This CDR3 reads CASSAGLAPGETQYF. The CDR3 region has the DNA TGTGCCAGCAGCGCCGGACTAGCCCCGGGGGAGACCCAGTACTTC.

The V and J genes are TRBV7-6 and TRBJ1-2, with TRBD1 identical over 7 bases. Germline V gene data show CDR1 as SGHVS and CDR2 as FNYEAQ. Germline trimming cut 1 base from V and 9 bases from J; bases unmatched to any gene: 14. CDR3 length equals 16 residues. CDR3 nucleotide sequence: TGTGCCAGCAGCTTAGAACCAGGGGGTGCCGGTTCTCGCTACACCTTC. It is translated as CASSLEPGGAGSRYTF.

This clone was detected once. The genes are TRBV11-2 and TRBJ2-3; 10 bases align to TRBD2. Germline V CDR1 and CDR2: SGHAT, FQNNGV. The J segment lost 4 bases and the V segment lost 8 bases, leaving 9 bases of the junction unmatched. This CDR3 has 15 residues. For the CDR3, the DNA is TGTGCCAGCGGATTGATAGCGGGGGGCCCAGATACGCAGTATTTT. Translated, it gives CASGLIAGGPDTQYF.

The chain carries TRBV4-1 and TRBJ1-5, with D perhaps matching TRBD1 (6 bases). CDR3 length: 15 amino acids. V was clipped by 3 bases and J by 3 bases, with 12 bases between them. Germline lookup yields CDR1 MGHRA and CDR2 YSYEKL. The CDR3 protein is CASSQYRALNQPQHF. The DNA for the CDR3 is TGCGCCAGCAGCCAGTACAGGGCCCTCAATCAGCCCCAGCATTTT.

This clone was picked up many times. This rearrangement joins TRBV27 to TRBJ2-7, with a possible D match to TRBD2 (6 bases). Germline V gene lookup returns CDR1 MNHEY and CDR2 SMNVEV (reference sequence). The CDR3 runs to 11 residues. V gave up 9 bases and J gave up 3 bases, with 9 bases separating them. This CDR3 reads CARGGVYEQYF. In DNA form, the CDR3 reads TGTGCCAGGGGAGGAGTCTACGAGCAGTACTTC.

V and J are TRBV7-9 and TRBJ2-5, with 13 bases lining up with TRBD2. The CDR3 loop spans 16 amino acids. The trim removed 5 bases at V and 3 bases at J, leaving 6 bases unmatched. CDR1 is SEHNR and CDR2 is FQNEAQ in the germline V gene (reference sequence). For the CDR3, the DNA is TGTGCCAGCAGCCATAGGACTAGCGGGGGAAAAGAGACCCAGTACTTC. Translating it yields CASSHRTSGGKETQYF.

The J gene is TRBJ2-7, the V gene TRBV7-9; 8 bases align to TRBD1. CDR1 and CDR2 from the germline V gene are SEHNR and FQNEAQ (reference sequence). V lost 3 bases and J lost 1; bases outside the gene matches: 2. This CDR3 is built from 14 residues. The CDR3 loop reads CASSFDRGSYEQYF. The CDR3 coding sequence is TGTGCCAGCAGCTTCGACAGGGGTTCCTACGAGCAGTACTTC.

This sequence joins TRBV9 and TRBJ2-7; 7 bases fit TRBD2. The J segment lost 1 base and the V segment lost 4 bases, leaving 8 bases of the junction unmatched. This CDR3 comprises 15 residues. Germline V gene lookup returns CDR1 SGDLS and CDR2 YYNGEE. The CDR3 region has the DNA TGTGCCAGCAGCCGAGGGGCGGGAGAGTCCTACGAGCAGTACTTC. This gives the protein CASSRGAGESYEQYF.